Listed below are T cell receptor beta chains from one sample, sequenced in a study of vaccination and CD4 T cells after COVID-19. No antigens are known for them. TCRdb fed the PCR reads into MiXCR, producing one record per CDR3 protein. The table has around 25,000 distinct CDR3 sequences, more than 35% seen once; the top ten hold 7.2%. The specimen was CD4+ T cells from blood, cultured in vitro. The source is a human donor who had recovered from COVID-19. The CDR3 runs from the conserved cysteine through the conserved F or W. D genes are given only for firm matches. Clone size appears in some rows only: once, few, many, or a class for an expanded clone.

TRBV6-2/TRBV6-3	TRBJ1-1	.	.	CASSYTRQAEAFF	TGTGCCAGCAGTTACACTAGACAGGCTGAAGCTTTCTTT
TRBV20-1	TRBJ2-7	.	TRBD2	CSARDPAGPTYEQYF	TGCAGTGCTAGAGACCCAGCGGGGCCCACCTACGAGCAGTACTTC
TRBV7-9	TRBJ1-6	few	.	CASSPLLQGDSPLHF	TGTGCCAGCAGCCCTCTTCTGCAGGGAGACTCACCCCTCCACTTT
TRBV27	TRBJ1-4	.	.	CASSSRVGEKLFF	TGTGCCAGCAGTTCTCGGGTAGGGGAAAAACTGTTTTTT
TRBV28	TRBJ1-1	few	.	CASSFPERPNTEAFF	TGTGCCAGCAGTTTCCCCGAAAGGCCGAACACTGAAGCTTTCTTT
TRBV28	TRBJ2-2	few	TRBD1	CASSSTGTGGTGELFF	TGTGCCAGCAGCTCCACCGGGACAGGGGGCACCGGGGAGCTGTTTTTT
TRBV10-2	TRBJ1-4	.	TRBD1	CASSESWDRVEKLFF	TGCGCCAGCAGTGAGTCCTGGGACAGGGTCGAAAAACTGTTTTTT
TRBV6-1	TRBJ1-6	.	TRBD1	CASCGTASNSPLHF	TGTGCCAGCTGCGGGACAGCGAGTAATTCACCCCTCCACTTT
TRBV6-1	TRBJ2-1	.	TRBD1	CASSTPGGSNEQFF	TGTGCCAGCAGTACCCCAGGGGGAAGCAATGAGCAGTTCTTC
TRBV27	TRBJ2-1	few	TRBD2	CASSYGGKDEQFF	TGTGCCAGCAGTTACGGGGGGAAAGATGAGCAGTTCTTC
TRBV7-2	TRBJ2-5	few	.	CASSPPAETQYF	TGTGCCAGCAGCCCCCCCGCGGAGACCCAGTACTTC
TRBV7-2	TRBJ1-1	few	.	CASSIAGGRGATEAFF	TGTGCCAGCAGCATAGCGGGGGGCAGAGGTGCCACTGAAGCTTTCTTT
TRBV20-1	TRBJ1-2	few	TRBD1	CSASRTGFNYGYTF	TGCAGTGCTAGTCGGACAGGGTTTAACTATGGCTACACCTTC
TRBV7-9	TRBJ2-1	few	.	CASSRGSYNEQFF	TGTGCCAGCAGTCGAGGGTCCTACAATGAGCAGTTCTTC
TRBV19	TRBJ2-5	few	.	CASSIDGWGRETQYF	TGTGCCAGTAGTATAGATGGATGGGGAAGGGAGACCCAGTACTTC
TRBV7-2	TRBJ1-6	.	.	CASIPSVLYNSPLHF	TGTGCCAGCATCCCGAGTGTGTTGTATAATTCACCCCTCCACTTT
TRBV2	TRBJ2-1	.	TRBD2	CASNVLAGANNEQFF	TGTGCCAGCAATGTACTAGCGGGCGCGAACAATGAGCAGTTCTTC
TRBV20-1	TRBJ2-1	few	TRBD2	CSARDSRLAYYNEQFF	TGCAGTGCTAGAGATTCCAGACTAGCGTACTACAATGAGCAGTTCTTC
TRBV27	TRBJ1-5	.	.	CASSLSFAVGQPQHF	TGTGCCAGCAGTTTATCATTCGCCGTCGGTCAGCCCCAGCATTTT
TRBV4-2	TRBJ2-7	.	TRBD2	CASSQDGTSGTTSYEQYF	TGTGCCAGCAGCCAAGACGGGACTAGCGGGACCACCTCCTACGAGCAGTACTTC
TRBV20-1	TRBJ1-1	.	.	CSVEGNTEAFF	TGCAGTGTAGAGGGGAACACTGAAGCTTTCTTT
TRBV10-3	TRBJ2-7	few	.	CAITQSGAHEQYF	TGTGCCATCACCCAATCGGGAGCACACGAGCAGTACTTC
TRBV12-3/TRBV12-4	TRBJ2-1	.	.	CASSLDGSSYNEQFF	TGTGCCAGCAGTCTGGACGGATCCTCCTACAATGAGCAGTTCTTC
TRBV28	TRBJ2-7	.	.	CASRITGFYEQYF	TGTGCCAGCAGGATTACAGGCTTCTACGAGCAGTACTTC
TRBV2	TRBJ2-7	few	.	CASSDQGEGYEQYF	TGTGCCAGCAGTGATCAGGGGGAGGGATACGAGCAGTACTTC
TRBV7-2	TRBJ2-7	medium-sized	.	CASSYIATYEQYF	TGTGCCAGCAGCTATATCGCAACCTACGAGCAGTACTTC
TRBV7-9	TRBJ1-1	few	.	CASSLAGSNTEAFF	TGTGCCAGCAGCTTAGCGGGCTCGAACACTGAAGCTTTCTTT
TRBV20-1	TRBJ1-5	few	.	CSASTHNSNQPQHF	TGCAGTGCTAGCACACACAATAGCAATCAGCCCCAGCATTTT
TRBV6-2/TRBV6-3	TRBJ2-7	.	TRBD1	CASSYSRGPDEQYF	TGTGCCAGCAGTTACTCTAGGGGGCCCGACGAGCAGTACTTC
TRBV7-9	TRBJ2-7	few	TRBD1	CASSHGDRAYEQYF	TGTGCCAGCAGCCATGGGGACAGAGCGTACGAGCAGTACTTC
TRBV4-1	TRBJ1-5	.	.	CASSQGPGSNQPQHF	TGCGCCAGCAGCCAAGGACCAGGGTCCAATCAGCCCCAGCATTTT
TRBV6-5	TRBJ1-1	.	.	CASSYDSGGTEAFF	TGTGCCAGCAGTTATGATTCGGGGGGCACTGAAGCTTTCTTT
TRBV28	TRBJ2-7	.	TRBD1	CASSLYGQGSEQYF	TGTGCCAGCAGTCTCTATGGACAGGGCAGCGAGCAGTACTTC
TRBV21-1	TRBJ2-6	.	.	CASSNRTSGSNGANVLTF	TGTGCCAGCAGCAATAGGACTAGCGGGAGTAATGGGGCCAACGTCCTGACTTTC
TRBV6-1	TRBJ2-2	.	.	CASSKPHTGELFF	TGTGCCAGCAGTAAACCGCACACCGGGGAGCTGTTTTTT
TRBV7-2	TRBJ2-7	.	TRBD1	CASSERTGSPYEQYF	TGTGCCAGCAGCGAGAGGACAGGGTCCCCCTACGAGCAGTACTTC
TRBV19	TRBJ2-5	.	.	CASSIDTFRVETQYF	TGTGCCAGTAGTATAGATACGTTCCGAGTGGAGACCCAGTACTTC
TRBV5-1	TRBJ2-1	.	TRBD2	CASSLGLAGGYNEQFF	TGCGCCAGCAGCCTAGGACTAGCGGGAGGGTACAATGAGCAGTTCTTC
TRBV21-1	TRBJ2-3	.	.	CASSKDRVAGAASTDTQYF	TGTGCCAGCAGCAAAGATAGGGTCGCAGGGGCCGCTAGTACAGATACGCAGTATTTT
TRBV20-1	TRBJ2-7	.	.	CSARDDAKQYF	TGCAGTGCTAGAGATGACGCTAAGCAGTACTTC
TRBV20-1	TRBJ2-3	few	TRBD2	CSAPGLAGGGTDTQYF	TGCAGTGCTCCGGGACTAGCGGGAGGTGGCACAGATACGCAGTATTTT
TRBV6-2/TRBV6-3	TRBJ1-5	few	.	CASSYGGASNQPQHF	TGTGCCAGCAGTTACGGGGGGGCAAGCAATCAGCCCCAGCATTTT
TRBV1	TRBJ2-7	.	.	CTSSHEPTGFLWYHEQYF	TGCACCAGCAGCCACGAGCCGACAGGGTTTCTGTGGTACCACGAGCAGTACTTC
TRBV6-2/TRBV6-3	TRBJ1-5	few	TRBD1	CASSWTGNQPQHF	TGTGCCAGCAGTTGGACAGGGAATCAGCCCCAGCATTTT
TRBV20-1	TRBJ2-5	.	TRBD2	CSARDIAGGIQYF	TGCAGTGCTAGAGATATAGCGGGGGGGATCCAGTACTTC
TRBV11-3	TRBJ1-1	.	.	CASSPRGIGSRGYAEAFF	TGTGCCAGCAGCCCTAGAGGCATCGGTTCTAGAGGCTACGCTGAAGCTTTCTTT
TRBV6-1	TRBJ2-2	.	TRBD1	CASSSWTGKIGELFF	TGTGCCAGCAGCTCCTGGACAGGGAAAATCGGGGAGCTGTTTTTT
TRBV6-1	TRBJ2-7	few	.	CASSEVSSYEQYF	TGTGCCAGCAGTGAAGTCAGTTCCTACGAGCAGTACTTC
TRBV18	TRBJ1-1	.	.	CASSPAGTEAFF	TGTGCCAGCTCACCGGCCGGGACTGAAGCTTTCTTT
TRBV27	TRBJ2-2	once	TRBD1	CASSLDRVGTGELFF	TGTGCCAGCAGTTTAGACAGGGTTGGAACCGGGGAGCTGTTTTTT
TRBV5-6	TRBJ2-7	.	.	CASSLGQNSYEQYF	TGTGCCAGCAGCTTAGGACAGAATAGCTACGAGCAGTACTTC
TRBV9	TRBJ2-1	.	.	CASSPRTYNEQFF	TGTGCCAGCAGCCCCCGGACCTACAATGAGCAGTTCTTC
TRBV7-3	TRBJ1-6	.	.	CASSLRGERNSPLHF	TGTGCCAGCAGCTTACGAGGGGAGAGAAATTCACCCCTCCACTTT
TRBV7-2	TRBJ2-2	.	.	CASSWRDSANTGELFF	TGTGCCAGCAGCTGGAGGGACTCAGCGAACACCGGGGAGCTGTTTTTT
TRBV7-9	TRBJ2-1	few	TRBD1	CASSLGQYNEQFF	TGTGCCAGCAGCTTGGGACAGTACAATGAGCAGTTCTTC